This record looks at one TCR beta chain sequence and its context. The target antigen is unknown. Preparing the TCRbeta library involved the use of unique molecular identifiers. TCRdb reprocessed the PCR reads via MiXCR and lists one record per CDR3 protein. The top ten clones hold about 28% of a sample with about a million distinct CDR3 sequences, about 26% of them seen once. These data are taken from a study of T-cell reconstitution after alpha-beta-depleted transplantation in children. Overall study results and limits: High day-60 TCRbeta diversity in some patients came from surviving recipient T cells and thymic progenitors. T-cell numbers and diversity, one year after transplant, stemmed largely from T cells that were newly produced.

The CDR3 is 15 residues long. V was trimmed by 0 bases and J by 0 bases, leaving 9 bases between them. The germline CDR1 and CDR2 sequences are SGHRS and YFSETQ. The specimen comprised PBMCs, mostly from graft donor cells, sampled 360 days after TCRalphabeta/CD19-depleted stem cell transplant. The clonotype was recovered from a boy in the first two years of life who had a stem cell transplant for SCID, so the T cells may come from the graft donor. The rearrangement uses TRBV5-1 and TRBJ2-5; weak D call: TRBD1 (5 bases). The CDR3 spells CASSLGSRDQETQYF. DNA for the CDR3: TGCGCCAGCAGCTTGGGTAGCAGGGACCAAGAGACCCAGTACTTC.